This TCR beta chain was identified in a study of shared clonotypes between healthy human individuals. The wider study: The donors, two women and three men, were aged 18 to 49.

Each unsorted PBMC replicate got 300 ng genomic DNA, around 30,000 genomes. TCRdb's table, derived via immunoSEQ multiplex PCR, lists solely in-frame clones and lacks some. This sample carries 400,000 to 600,000 clones, about three quarters of them seen once, and the ten largest clones take approximately 12%. V was pared by 10 bases and J by 9 bases, with 16 bases between. The CDR3 is 11 residues long. Germline CDR1 and CDR2: MNHNS and SASEGT. Every donor, a Caucasian adult, lived in Nashville, Tennessee. Genomic DNA for unsorted samples was obtained from 70 million to 100 million PBMCs. The material sequenced was PBMCs. The V and J genes are TRBV6-1 and TRBJ2-7; D is undetermined. This clonotype was sampled from a woman between 35 and 50 years old in good health. Some clones in this sample may be carry-over from other donors' samples. CDR3 protein: CATRVSDRQYF. The CDR3 DNA is TGTGCCACCCGGGTCTCCGATAGGCAGTACTTC.